The present entry profiles one TCR beta chain with its context. The sample comes from a study of blood T cell repertoires in COVID-19. Study as a whole: COVID-19 samples, acute and convalescent, were from the United States, Italy and Spain. Sources were T cells, B-cell-depleted T cells, or PBMCs; the material itself was cDNA or gDNA.

In the authors' methods: It was from reference gene primer amplification that nucleated cell counts were estimated. Clones were sequenced by immunoSEQ multiplex PCR, and TCRdb holds only the in-frame ones, with some missing. The V and J calls and the clone size are those of that table, but D and trimming were determined from the DNA. The data contain under 70,000 clones, approximately 80% of them seen just once; the ten biggest clones take up 15% to 20%. The CDR3 has 14 amino acids. Germline CDR1 and CDR2: SQVTM and ANQGSEA. V shed 6 bases, J shed 6 bases, and the junction held 7 bases outside the gene matches.

The gene calls are TRBV29-1 and TRBJ1-4; 10 bases agree with TRBD1. The sequenced sample was peripheral blood. This sequence originates from a man in his 60s with acute or convalescent COVID-19. CDR3 bases: TGCAGCGTCGACCCCGGGACAGGGGATGAAAAACTGTTTTTT. As protein: CSVDPGTGDEKLFF.